A selection of T cell receptor beta chains follows, all from one sample in a study of T-cell reconstitution after alpha-beta-depleted transplantation in children. TCRdb re-called the PCR reads with MiXCR, one entry per CDR3 protein. This sample has 65,000 to 70,000 distinct CDR3 sequences, with roughly 5.2% found just once. The starting material was PBMCs, mostly from graft donor cells, obtained 180 days after TCRalphabeta/CD19-depleted stem cell transplant. The receptors were gathered from a boy younger than two who had a stem cell transplant for acute myeloid leukemia, so the T cells may come from the graft donor. The CDR3 runs from the conserved cysteine through the conserved F or W. Each record gives: D gene, V gene, clone size, J gene, CDR3 DNA, CDR3 protein. A D gene is named only where the DNA matches it firmly. Size tells how often a clone was seen (once, few, many) or the class of an expanded clone, and some rows leave it out.

D gene: .
V gene: TRBV20-1
clone size: many
J gene: TRBJ2-1
CDR3 DNA: TGCAGCGGGGGCCACGAGGAATACAATGAGCAGTTCTTC
CDR3 protein: CSGGHEEYNEQFF

D gene: TRBD2
V gene: TRBV4-3
clone size: few
J gene: TRBJ2-5
CDR3 DNA: TGCGCCAGCAGCCAAGGACTAGCGGGGGGGCCGGAGACCCAGTACTTC
CDR3 protein: CASSQGLAGGPETQYF

D gene: .
V gene: TRBV5-1
clone size: many
J gene: TRBJ2-1
CDR3 DNA: TGCGCCAGCAGCTCCCCCCCAGTGAATGAGCAGTTCTTC
CDR3 protein: CASSSPPVNEQFF

D gene: .
V gene: TRBV5-1
clone size: many
J gene: TRBJ2-7
CDR3 DNA: TGCGCCAGCAGCCCTGACATATCCTACGAGCAGTACTTC
CDR3 protein: CASSPDISYEQYF

D gene: .
V gene: TRBV18
clone size: many
J gene: TRBJ2-5
CDR3 DNA: TGTGCCAGCTCACCAACGATGGCCGCACCGCCTATACAAGAGACCCAGTACTTC
CDR3 protein: CASSPTMAAPPIQETQYF

D gene: .
V gene: TRBV18
clone size: many
J gene: TRBJ2-4
CDR3 DNA: TGTGCCAGCTCACCACGGAGTTCCCCCGCCAAAAACATTCAGTACTTC
CDR3 protein: CASSPRSSPAKNIQYF

D gene: .
V gene: TRBV20-1
clone size: many
J gene: TRBJ2-1
CDR3 DNA: TGCAGTGCTAGAGATCGTCGCGGGGCCTACAATGAGCAGTTCTTC
CDR3 protein: CSARDRRGAYNEQFF

D gene: .
V gene: TRBV12-3/TRBV12-4
clone size: few
J gene: TRBJ1-2
CDR3 DNA: TGTGCCAGCAGCCTGACAGAAAACTATGGCTACACCTTC
CDR3 protein: CASSLTENYGYTF

D gene: .
V gene: TRBV29-1
clone size: .
J gene: TRBJ2-7
CDR3 DNA: TGCAGCGTTGGGGGACACCGCTACAAGCAGTACTTC
CDR3 protein: CSVGGHRYKQYF

D gene: .
V gene: TRBV10-3
clone size: many
J gene: TRBJ1-4
CDR3 DNA: TGTGCCATCAGTGTAAGCGGTGAAAAACTGTTTTTT
CDR3 protein: CAISVSGEKLFF

D gene: .
V gene: TRBV3-1
clone size: many
J gene: TRBJ2-3
CDR3 DNA: TGTGCCAGCAGCCAAGGGCCAAGGGTATTCCCAGATACGCAGTATTTT
CDR3 protein: CASSQGPRVFPDTQYF

D gene: TRBD2
V gene: TRBV11-2
clone size: many
J gene: TRBJ2-1
CDR3 DNA: TGTGCCAGCAGCACTCTAGCGGGGGGCTACAATGAGCAGTTCTTC
CDR3 protein: CASSTLAGGYNEQFF

D gene: .
V gene: TRBV5-1
clone size: many
J gene: TRBJ1-5
CDR3 DNA: TGCGCCAGCAGCTTGCGGGGGGATCAGCCCCAGCATTTT
CDR3 protein: CASSLRGDQPQHF

D gene: TRBD2
V gene: TRBV12-3/TRBV12-4
clone size: many
J gene: TRBJ2-2
CDR3 DNA: TGTGCCAGCAGTTTGAAGCGGGGGCAGAACACCGGGGAGCTGTTTTTT
CDR3 protein: CASSLKRGQNTGELFF

D gene: .
V gene: TRBV12-3/TRBV12-4
clone size: many
J gene: TRBJ1-1
CDR3 DNA: TGTGCCAGCAGTTTCCACACTGAAGCTTTCTTT
CDR3 protein: CASSFHTEAFF

D gene: TRBD2
V gene: TRBV19
clone size: many
J gene: TRBJ2-1
CDR3 DNA: TGTGCCAGTAAAGGGCTAGCGGGGTGGGACAATGAGCAGTTCTTC
CDR3 protein: CASKGLAGWDNEQFF

D gene: .
V gene: TRBV4-3
clone size: many
J gene: TRBJ2-1
CDR3 DNA: TGCGCCAGCAGCCAAGATGGGGGGCCACCAAATGAGCAGTTCTTC
CDR3 protein: CASSQDGGPPNEQFF

D gene: .
V gene: TRBV5-1
clone size: many
J gene: TRBJ2-4
CDR3 DNA: TGCGCCAGCAGCCCCGTGGAGGGATTAGCCAAAAACATTCAGTACTTC
CDR3 protein: CASSPVEGLAKNIQYF

D gene: TRBD2
V gene: TRBV7-6
clone size: .
J gene: TRBJ2-1
CDR3 DNA: TGTGCCAGCAGCTTAGCCTCCGGGACTAGCGGGGGGGCCCCAACCAAGGAGCAGTTCTTC
CDR3 protein: CASSLASGTSGGAPTKEQFF

D gene: .
V gene: TRBV7-2
clone size: many
J gene: TRBJ2-4
CDR3 DNA: TGTGCCAGCAGCCACATCCCTGGAGAAAACATTCAGTACTTC
CDR3 protein: CASSHIPGENIQYF

D gene: .
V gene: TRBV5-5
clone size: many
J gene: TRBJ1-2
CDR3 DNA: TGTGCCAGCAGGTCACAGGGCTATGGCTACACCTTC
CDR3 protein: CASRSQGYGYTF

D gene: .
V gene: TRBV6-5
clone size: many
J gene: TRBJ2-7
CDR3 DNA: TGTGCCAGCAGTTACATGCAGTTAGCCTACGAGCAGTACTTC
CDR3 protein: CASSYMQLAYEQYF

D gene: TRBD1
V gene: TRBV10-3
clone size: many
J gene: TRBJ1-1
CDR3 DNA: TGTGCCATCGGGGACAGGGTGAACACTGAAGCTTTCTTT
CDR3 protein: CAIGDRVNTEAFF

D gene: TRBD2
V gene: TRBV6-5
clone size: many
J gene: TRBJ2-3
CDR3 DNA: TGTGCCAGCAGTTACACCCCGGGACTAGCCACGGATACGCAGTATTTT
CDR3 protein: CASSYTPGLATDTQYF

D gene: .
V gene: TRBV4-3
clone size: many
J gene: TRBJ2-3
CDR3 DNA: TGCGCCAGCAGCCAAGAGGGAAAGCGAGATACGCAGTATTTT
CDR3 protein: CASSQEGKRDTQYF

D gene: TRBD2
V gene: TRBV11-2
clone size: many
J gene: TRBJ2-3
CDR3 DNA: TGTGCCAGCAGCTTAAAGGCGGGGGGGATAGATACGCAGTATTTT
CDR3 protein: CASSLKAGGIDTQYF